This T cell receptor beta chain came from a study of T cell responses to AZD1222 COVID-19 vaccine (dated by TCRdb to about 2021). In terms of the full investigation: Because spike-specific TCR depth and breadth did not differ between the two schedules, AZD1222 recipients who got a second dose at roughly 4 weeks were pooled with those who got a second dose at roughly 12 weeks. TCR sequencing was performed for 230 to 250 trial participants, of whom some 200 were given two doses of AZD1222 and some 25 were given two doses of MenACWY control vaccine. Trial participants were enrolled by age into 18-55, 56-69 and 70-plus year subgroups, with approximately 150, 30 and 60 TCR-sequenced participants respectively. General findings and caveats noted by the study authors: After two AZD1222 doses, both the breadth and the depth of spike-specific TCRs were significantly higher than at day 0 and than in MenACWY recipients. Epitopes outside the regions mutated in the B.1.351 and B.1.1.7 variants were reportedly recognized by nearly half of the unique spike-specific TCRs. Participants were mostly white British and included more females than males, and it was suggested by the authors that clonal diversity may have been underestimated. Conclusions about previously exposed vaccinees are limited because only six or seven AZD1222 recipients were SARS-CoV-2 seropositive at baseline. In the small 56-69-year group, the increase in depth fell short of significance, most likely because of low power. CD4 TCRs associated with the vaccine covered the entire spike protein, and the dominant responses were in regions 160-218 and 743-854. Because no samples from the day 14 peak response were available, repertoires could be characterized only after the peak T cell response.

CDR3 length: 14 amino acids, cysteine to phenylalanine. The only DNA kept is the CDR3, 42 bases in frame from the first base. Trimming costs V 0 bases and J 3 bases, and their ends lie 8 bases apart. In the germline V gene, CDR1 corresponds to ENHRY and CDR2 to SYGVKD. The time point label, as the study defines it: baseline before first vaccination. Vaccinee samples were obtained from the UK trials COV001 and COV002, which included a single-blind randomized controlled phase 2/3 trial of AZD1222 (ChAdOx1 nCoV-19) in healthy adults. For TCRbeta chain sequencing, PBMC samples from trial participants were taken at day 0 and at day 28 after the second dose. The CDR3 regions of human TCRbeta chains were subjected to immunosequencing. The study's own analysis went as follows. TCRs in the repertoires were compared against a reference library of SARS-CoV-2-specific TCRs that had been generated with the MIRA antigen-specificity platform. Breadth meant the fraction of unique TCRs that were SARS-CoV-2-associated, whereas depth meant the fraction of total T cells that were SARS-CoV-2-associated. Using the MIRA data, each spike-specific TCR was mapped to the spike region that the TCR reacts to and placed in a CD4 or CD8 class. Log10-transformed breadth and depth values were compared by one-way ANOVA with Sidak's multiple comparisons tests. TCRdb mirrors the immuneACCESS table, restricted to in-frame sequences. Some clones are absent from its copies; in checked studies, under half trace to an unresolved V gene, and the reason for the others is unknown. V and J calls and clone size are copied from that table; D and trimming were computed from the DNA. The sample contains about 120,000 clones, approximately 88% of them found a single time. The ten largest account for about 3.5% of the sample.

Details on this clone: Its antigen remains unidentified. No base quality information exists; no much larger clone differs at one position.

The chain is made from TRBV10-3 and TRBJ1-2, and the D gene may be TRBD1, 5 bases matching. The TCR originated in an adult in good health. The material was peripheral blood, obtained on day 0 of AZD1222 vaccination. The CDR3 region has the sequence CAISESGRDYGYTF. The DNA sequence reads TGTGCCATCAGTGAGTCGGGCAGGGACTATGGCTACACCTTC.